The next 20 T cell receptor beta chains were all read from a single sample in a study of cytomegalovirus exposure and HLA in healthy donors. PCR used 60 Vbeta primers and 13 Jbeta primers. Generated by immunoSEQ multiplex PCR, the TCRdb table keeps only in-frame clones and is missing some. This sample has around 71,000 clones; about 60% occur once, and the top ten carry approximately 5.8%. Source material: PBMCs. The source of these receptors is a man younger than 45 in good health and CMV-seropositive.

The chain combines TRBV27 with TRBJ2-3, with TRBD2 matching over 8 bases. With V trimmed by 2 bases and J by 6 bases, 16 bases remained unmatched. The CDR3 is 18 residues long. The V gene's germline CDR1 is MNHEY and CDR2 SMNVEV (reference sequence). Here the CDR3 reads CASSLRIPAGGSGDTQYF. The DNA of the CDR3 is TGTGCCAGCAGTTTAAGGATCCCTGCGGGGGGAAGTGGGGATACGCAGTATTTT.

V usage is TRBV6-1 and J usage is TRBJ2-2; D not certain. Germline V CDR1 and CDR2: MNHNS, SASEGT. Trimming cost V 7 bases and J 3 bases, with 12 bases left between them. The CDR3 length is 14 residues. CDR3: CASMNTPDTGELFF. CDR3 coding DNA: TGTGCCAGCATGAACACGCCAGACACCGGGGAGCTGTTTTTT.

The chain employs TRBV7-3 and TRBJ2-1; 9 bases map to TRBD2. The length of the CDR3 is 15 residues. The V gene's germline CDR1 is SGHTA and CDR2 FQGTGA. Trimming took 4 bases from V and 6 from J; bases not matched to a gene: 7. CDR3 loop: CASSSPGLAPNEQFF. The CDR3, as DNA: TGTGCCAGCAGCTCACCGGGACTAGCCCCCAATGAGCAGTTCTTC.

The sample holds a few counts of this clone. The J gene is TRBJ1-2, the V gene TRBV6-5; D might be TRBD1 (6 bases). V was trimmed by 0 bases and J by 6 bases, leaving 11 bases between them. Germline CDR1 MNHEY, CDR2 SVGAGI. This CDR3 has 14 amino acids. The CDR3 coding sequence is TGTGCCAGCAGTTACTCGAGGCAGGGGCATGGCTACACCTTC. Translation gives CASSYSRQGHGYTF.

The chain employs TRBV28 and TRBJ2-5, with 15 bases identical to TRBD2. The germline V gene encodes CDR1 MDHEN and CDR2 SYDVKM. V was clipped by 3 bases and J by 1 base; unmatched bases: 6. The CDR3 loop spans 18 amino acids. This CDR3 is CASSFGLGLAGGQETQYF. In nucleotides, the CDR3 is TGTGCCAGCAGTTTCGGTTTGGGACTAGCGGGGGGCCAAGAGACCCAGTACTTC.

The chain links TRBV6-6 to TRBJ1-1; possible D gene TRBD1, 5 bases. Germline-derived CDR1 and CDR2 are MNHNY and SVGAGI (reference sequence). CDR3 length: 14 amino acids. Between the trimmed V and J ends, which lost 2 bases and 7 bases, there was a span of 14 bases. The CDR3 coding sequence is TGTGCCAGCAGTTACAGTCCCGATCAGGGTGAAGCTTTCTTT. Amino acid sequence: CASSYSPDQGEAFF.

The chain carries TRBV28 and TRBJ1-4; D perhaps matches TRBD1 (6 bases). This CDR3 contains 13 residues. Trimming shortened V by 6 bases and J by 8 bases, and 13 bases separated the two germline ends. CDR1 is MDHEN, CDR2 SYDVKM, per germline. CDR3 loop: CASRAGAEEKLFF. The CDR3 nucleotides are TGTGCCAGCAGGGCAGGGGCTGAAGAAAAACTGTTTTTT.

The V and J genes are TRBV2 and TRBJ2-7; 7 bases map to TRBD1. Germline V CDR1 and CDR2: SNHLY, FYNNEI. This CDR3 has 11 amino acids. V was clipped by 8 bases and J by 4 bases; unmatched bases: 2. The CDR3 bases are TGTGCCAGCGGGACAGCTTACGAGCAGTACTTC. This gives the protein CASGTAYEQYF.

This clone was detected only a few times. The chain employs TRBV6-1 and TRBJ2-2, with TRBD2 matching over 8 bases. The CDR3 totals 13 residues. Germline trimming cut 6 bases from V and 7 bases from J; bases unmatched to any gene: 4. CDR1 is MNHNS, CDR2 SASEGT, per germline. The CDR3 protein is CASSERENGELFF. The CDR3 bases are TGTGCCAGCAGCGAGCGGGAGAACGGGGAGCTGTTTTTT.

This chain uses TRBV7-3 with TRBJ2-1; D unresolved. Germline V CDR1 and CDR2: SGHTA, FQGTGA. This CDR3 comprises 15 residues. V lost 4 bases and J 0 bases, leaving 10 bases between the germline ends. CDR3 loop: CASSSYPNSYNEQFF. CDR3 sequence (DNA): TGTGCCAGCAGCTCATACCCTAACTCCTACAATGAGCAGTTCTTC.

This clone was observed a handful of times. The chain couples TRBV5-1 to TRBJ2-4, with 7 positions matching TRBD1. Germline-derived CDR1 and CDR2 are SGHRS and YFSETQ. This CDR3 comprises 14 residues. V lost 0 bases, J lost 8 bases, and 5 bases stayed unmatched. CDR3 in amino acids: CASSLDRGSDIQYF. In nucleotides, the CDR3 is TGCGCCAGCAGCTTGGACAGGGGTTCGGACATTCAGTACTTC. Combining the CDR3 with reference TRBV5-1 and TRBJ2-4 gives the whole variable domain KAGVTQTPRYLIKTRGQQVTLSCSPISGHRSVSWYQQTPGQGLQFLFEYFSETQRNKGNFPGRFSGRQFSNSRSEMNVSTLELGDSALYLCASSLDRGSDIQYFGAGTRLSVL.

This clone was found a few times. The chain employs TRBV27 and TRBJ1-4; D is possibly TRBD1 (6 bases). The CDR3 contains 14 residues. Germline values: CDR1 MNHEY, CDR2 SMNVEV (reference sequence). The V end was cut by 5 bases, the J end by 3 bases, with 10 bases between. CDR3 in amino acids: CASSPRTANEKLFF. In nucleotides, the CDR3 is TGTGCCAGCAGTCCTCGGACAGCTAATGAAAAACTGTTTTTT.

This clone occurred a few times. This sequence joins TRBV15 and TRBJ1-2, with D unclear. CDR1 and CDR2 (germline): LNHNV, YYDKDF (reference sequence). Trimming shortened V by 5 bases and J by 3 bases, and 10 bases separated the two germline ends. This CDR3 has 13 residues. This chain's CDR3 is CATSAWGDYGYTF. Written as DNA, the CDR3 is TGTGCCACCAGCGCTTGGGGAGACTATGGCTACACCTTC.

The table lists this clone with a few counts. The J gene is TRBJ1-1, the V gene TRBV19; tentatively, D is TRBD1 (5 bases). Per the germline V gene, CDR1 is LNHDA and CDR2 is SQIVND (reference sequence). V lost 7 bases to trimming and J lost 0 bases, with 21 bases between them. The CDR3 has 17 residues. CDR3 sequence reads: CASTPLLDRAMNTEAFF. CDR3 sequence (DNA): TGTGCCAGTACCCCCCTTCTCGACAGAGCCATGAACACTGAAGCTTTCTTT.

The chain combines TRBV6-1 with TRBJ1-4; 8 nucleotides line up with TRBD1. The CDR3 totals 14 residues. Germline V gene lookup returns CDR1 MNHNS and CDR2 SASEGT. The V and J ends lost 3 bases and 4 bases, in that order; junction bases with no gene match: 1. CDR3 DNA sequence: TGTGCCAGCAGTGAGGACAGGGTTAATGAAAAACTGTTTTTT. It specifies CASSEDRVNEKLFF.

The chain links TRBV5-1 to TRBJ2-6; 8 positions agree with TRBD2. This CDR3 spans 16 amino acids. Germline loops: CDR1 SGHRS, CDR2 YFSETQ. V was clipped by 5 bases and J by 4 bases; unmatched bases: 8. Written as DNA, the CDR3 is TGCGCCAGCAGTCCGGGGGGGGAATCCGGGGCCAACGTCCTGACTTTC. Protein: CASSPGGESGANVLTF.

CDR3 amino acids: CASSQNQGPGNTIYF. The CDR3 nucleotides read TGTGCCAGCAGCCAAAATCAGGGTCCCGGAAACACCATATATTTT. The rearrangement links TRBV4-2 to TRBJ1-3, with D possibly TRBD1 on 5 matching bases. The CDR3 length is 15 residues. The V end was cut by 2 bases, the J end by 4 bases, with 12 bases between. From germline, CDR1 is LGHNA and CDR2 YNFKEQ.

This clone was recorded only once. The DNA for the CDR3 is TGTGCCAGCAGTTTTCTAAGGGGGGAGACCCAGTACTTC. Amino acid sequence: CASSFLRGETQYF. The rearrangement links TRBV27 to TRBJ2-5, with D perhaps TRBD1 (6 bases). CDR3 length: 13 amino acids. Trimming left V 3 bases short and J 5 bases short, with 10 bases between. CDR1 is MNHEY and CDR2 is SMNVEV in the germline V gene (reference sequence).

The V call is TRBV5-4, the J call TRBJ2-5; TRBD2 aligns across 12 bases. The CDR3 sequence is 15 residues long. V was pared by 4 bases and J by 4 bases, with 5 bases of the junction left unmatched. CDR1 and CDR2 (germline): SGHNT, YYREEE (reference sequence). In DNA form, the CDR3 reads TGTGCCAGCAGCGGGGGGGGACTAGCGGGAGAGACCCAGTACTTC. It yields the protein CASSGGGLAGETQYF.

The chain has TRBV7-9 and TRBJ2-3, with TRBD1 matching 8 bases. Germline CDR1 is SEHNR and CDR2 is FQNEAQ (reference sequence). The V and J ends lost 5 bases and 1 base, in that order; junction bases with no gene match: 2. This CDR3 has 14 residues. The CDR3 loop is CASSVTGGTDTQYF. The CDR3 DNA follows: TGTGCCAGCAGCGTGACAGGGGGCACAGATACGCAGTATTTT.